This TCR beta chain was sequenced in a study of blood T cell repertoires in COVID-19. As for the study in general: COVID-19 samples, acute and convalescent, were from the United States, Italy and Spain. PBMCs, B-cell-depleted T cells, or T cells provided the cDNA or gDNA that made up the material.

Methods used by the authors: Amplification of reference gene primers provided the estimated nucleated cell counts. Clones were read by immunoSEQ multiplex PCR, and TCRdb kept only the in-frame ones, dropping some. V and J calls and clone size are given by that table; D and trimming were obtained from the DNA. The sample holds 70,000 to 95,000 clones, 90% to 95% seen once. V lost 6 bases and J lost 5; bases outside the gene matches: 10. CDR3 length: 16 amino acids. Germline lookup yields CDR1 MDHEN and CDR2 SYDVKM. Input material: peripheral blood. The rearrangement joins TRBV28 to TRBJ1-1; 12 positions agree with TRBD1. The source is a human donor with active COVID-19. The donor label of this sample is uncertain. DNA of the CDR3: TGTGCCAGCAGCTCCCTTTGGGACAGGGGGCGAACTGAAGCTTTCTTT. It codes for CASSSLWDRGRTEAFF. The variable domain in full, completed from reference TRBV28 and TRBJ1-1, reads DVKVTQSSRYLVKRTGEKVFLECVQDMDHENMFWYRQDPGLGLRLIYFSYDVKMKEKGDIPEGYSVSREKKERFSLILESASTNQTSMYLCASSSLWDRGRTEAFFGQGTRLTVV.